The clone carrying this TCR beta chain is a singleton in its sample. The antigen is undetermined. This sample was taken from a study of T cell responses to AZD1222 COVID-19 vaccine. Whole-study findings and limits: Baseline testing showed seropositivity in only five to seven AZD1222 recipients. Spike-specific TCR breadth and depth went up after people got two AZD1222 doses. No repertoire was sampled before or during the peak T cell response, only after it. Epitopes outside B.1.351 and B.1.1.7 mutated regions reportedly drew nearly half of spike TCRs.

The CDR3 is 16 residues long. The germline V and J ends were trimmed by 1 base and 4 bases, with 14 bases remaining between them. Germline loops: CDR1 SGHTA, CDR2 FQGNSA. Sequenced by immunoSEQ multiplex PCR; TCRdb stores in-frame clones only, minus some. The data hold roughly 100,000 clones, with around 76% observed a single time. The sequence derives from an adult in good health. J is TRBJ2-1 and V is TRBV7-2, with D perhaps TRBD1 (6 bases). The material sequenced was peripheral blood, taken on day 0 of AZD1222 vaccination. CDR3 sequence: CASSLVAGAPYNEQFF. CDR3 bases: TGTGCCAGCAGCTTAGTAGCAGGGGCGCCTTACAATGAGCAGTTCTTC.